The TCR beta chain described here comes from a study of OX40 agonist ivuxolimab in advanced cancers. Sequencing was performed with immunoSEQ multiplex PCR; in TCRdb, only in-frame clones are kept and a portion is missing. Seen here are roughly 70,000 clones, 88% observed once, and the top ten hold 0.65% to 0.7%. The CDR3 totals 13 residues. V dropped 6 bases and J dropped 4 bases, with 12 bases sitting between them. Germline CDR1 and CDR2: MDHEN and SYDVKM. The sequenced sample was CD4+ or CD8+ T cells sorted from blood, obtained in a trial of the OX40 agonist ivuxolimab. The V and J genes are TRBV28 and TRBJ1-2; D not certain. The clonotype originates from an adult with an advanced solid tumor such as melanoma, head and neck, liver or kidney cancer. In nucleotides, the CDR3 is TGTGCCAGCAGCCCCGCAGGCAGCTATGGCTACACCTTC. This encodes CASSPAGSYGYTF.